A selection of T cell receptor beta chains follows, all from one sample in a study of blood T cells in healthy people across ages. A single record per CDR3 protein comes from TCRdb applying MiXCR to the 5' RACE reads. The data show about 640,000 distinct CDR3 sequences, approximately 50% seen once. Sequenced: blood. The receptors derive from a man between 60 and 75 years old in good health. Each CDR3 is given with its conserved first and last residue. D genes are given only for firm matches. Clone sizes are given selectively: once, few, many, or a class where the clone is expanded.

V: TRBV4-1
length: 18
size: NA
D: NA
J: TRBJ1-4
DNA: TGCGCCAGCAGCCAAGGCGTGGCAGGGCGGGCAACTAATGAAAAACTGTTTTTT
CDR3: CASSQGVAGRATNEKLFF

V: TRBV28
length: 16
size: few
D: NA
J: TRBJ2-4
DNA: TGTGCCAGCAGTCCCCCAGGGAGTTTAGCCAAAAACATTCAGTACTTC
CDR3: CASSPPGSLAKNIQYF

V: TRBV7-2
length: 17
size: few
D: TRBD1
J: TRBJ1-5
DNA: TGTGCCAGCAGCTCCCGGCAGGGGGCTGTGGGCAATCAGCCCCAGCATTTT
CDR3: CASSSRQGAVGNQPQHF

V: TRBV6-6
length: 12
size: few
D: NA
J: TRBJ1-2
DNA: TGTGCCAGCAGCCTCGGGCCCCTTGGCTACACCTTC
CDR3: CASSLGPLGYTF

V: TRBV28
length: 16
size: NA
D: NA
J: TRBJ2-6
DNA: TGTGCCAGCAGTCAAAGTTGGGTAGCTGGGGCCAACGTCCTGACTTTC
CDR3: CASSQSWVAGANVLTF

V: TRBV5-1
length: 14
size: few
D: TRBD1
J: TRBJ2-1
DNA: TGCGCCAGCAGCGGGACAGGGGGACTGGATGAGCAGTTCTTC
CDR3: CASSGTGGLDEQFF

V: TRBV29-1
length: 15
size: NA
D: TRBD2
J: TRBJ2-5
DNA: TGCAGCGTCCTCCCGGGACTAGCGGGGGTAGAGACCCAGTACTTC
CDR3: CSVLPGLAGVETQYF

V: TRBV21-1
length: 12
size: NA
D: NA
J: TRBJ2-5
DNA: TGTGCCAGCAGCAAAGACCGAGAGACCCAGTACTTC
CDR3: CASSKDRETQYF

V: TRBV9
length: 15
size: few
D: NA
J: TRBJ2-7
DNA: TGTGCCAGCAGCGTAGGGCCCCAGGGTTCCTACGAGCAGTACTTC
CDR3: CASSVGPQGSYEQYF

V: TRBV29-1
length: 14
size: NA
D: TRBD1
J: TRBJ1-2
DNA: TGCAGCGTTGAAGGTACGGGACAGAGCTATGGCTACACCTTC
CDR3: CSVEGTGQSYGYTF

V: TRBV20-1
length: 17
size: NA
D: TRBD1
J: TRBJ1-2
DNA: TGCAGTGCTAGAGATGGCCAGGGGGCGATCAGATCGCATGGCTACACCTTC
CDR3: CSARDGQGAIRSHGYTF

V: TRBV27
length: 14
size: few
D: NA
J: TRBJ2-5
DNA: TGTGCCAGCAGTTCCCCCTCGGGGGAGGAGACCCAGTACTTC
CDR3: CASSSPSGEETQYF

V: TRBV5-1
length: 14
size: NA
D: TRBD1
J: TRBJ2-5
DNA: TGCGCCAGCAGCCCCGACAGGGCTCGAGAGACCCAGTACTTC
CDR3: CASSPDRARETQYF

V: TRBV20-1
length: 13
size: NA
D: NA
J: TRBJ2-1
DNA: TGCAGTGCCCCCCAGGAGGGAGGTAATGAGCAGTTCTTC
CDR3: CSAPQEGGNEQFF

V: TRBV7-8
length: 15
size: NA
D: NA
J: TRBJ2-1
DNA: TGTGCCAGCAGCCCCAGGACAGCCCCCAAAGAGACCCAGTTCTTC
CDR3: CASSPRTAPKETQFF

V: TRBV20-1
length: 13
size: NA
D: NA
J: TRBJ2-5
DNA: TGCAGTGCAGACGGGACGGCCCAAGAGACCCAGTACTTC
CDR3: CSADGTAQETQYF

V: TRBV7-9
length: 17
size: NA
D: TRBD2
J: TRBJ2-1
DNA: TGTGCCAGCAGCTCCGGGACTAGCGGGGGCCATTACAATGAGCAGTTCTTC
CDR3: CASSSGTSGGHYNEQFF

V: TRBV20-1
length: 13
size: NA
D: TRBD1
J: TRBJ2-5
DNA: TGCAGTGCCCAGACAGGGGGCGGCGAGACCCAGTACTTC
CDR3: CSAQTGGGETQYF

V: TRBV29-1
length: 14
size: few
D: TRBD2
J: TRBJ2-5
DNA: TGCAGCGTTGAAACTAGCGGGGTGGGGGAGACCCAGTACTTC
CDR3: CSVETSGVGETQYF

V: TRBV10-3
length: 11
size: NA
D: NA
J: TRBJ2-1
DNA: TGTGCCACCCAGATGAATAATGAGCAGTTCTTC
CDR3: CATQMNNEQFF

V: TRBV6-2/TRBV6-3
length: 15
size: NA
D: NA
J: TRBJ2-3
DNA: TGTGCCAGCGTCTCGGTCCAGGGGCTCTCAGATACGCAGTATTTT
CDR3: CASVSVQGLSDTQYF

V: TRBV20-1
length: 12
size: many
D: NA
J: TRBJ1-5
DNA: TGCAGTGCCCCGACAGCGGGGCAGCCCCAGCATTTT
CDR3: CSAPTAGQPQHF

V: TRBV2
length: 19
size: NA
D: NA
J: TRBJ1-5
DNA: TGTGCCAGCAGTGGGGCACCCGGAGGGACCATTTATAGCAATCAGCCCCAGCATTTT
CDR3: CASSGAPGGTIYSNQPQHF

V: TRBV20-1
length: 13
size: few
D: TRBD1
J: TRBJ2-7
DNA: TGCAGTGCTGGCCGGGACAGGGGCAGCGAGCAGTACTTC
CDR3: CSAGRDRGSEQYF

V: TRBV20-1
length: 16
size: few
D: NA
J: TRBJ2-7
DNA: TGCAGTGCTAGAGATCTTCGGGTTATGAGCTCCTACGAGCAGTACTTC
CDR3: CSARDLRVMSSYEQYF

V: TRBV5-1
length: 16
size: NA
D: NA
J: TRBJ2-3
DNA: TGCGCCAGCAGCTTGGTAACAGGGCTGGTGACAGATACGCAGTATTTT
CDR3: CASSLVTGLVTDTQYF

V: TRBV6-1
length: 14
size: NA
D: TRBD1
J: TRBJ1-1
DNA: TGTGCCAGCAGAGAAACGCCGGGACAGTTGTTGGCTTTCTTT
CDR3: CASRETPGQLLAFF

V: TRBV15
length: 13
size: NA
D: TRBD2
J: TRBJ2-7
DNA: TGTGCCACCAAGGCTAGCGGAACCTACGAGCAGTACTTC
CDR3: CATKASGTYEQYF

V: TRBV29-1
length: 14
size: once
D: TRBD2
J: TRBJ2-1
DNA: TGCAGCGTTGATCGGGGGGGATCCTACAATGAGCAGTTCTTC
CDR3: CSVDRGGSYNEQFF